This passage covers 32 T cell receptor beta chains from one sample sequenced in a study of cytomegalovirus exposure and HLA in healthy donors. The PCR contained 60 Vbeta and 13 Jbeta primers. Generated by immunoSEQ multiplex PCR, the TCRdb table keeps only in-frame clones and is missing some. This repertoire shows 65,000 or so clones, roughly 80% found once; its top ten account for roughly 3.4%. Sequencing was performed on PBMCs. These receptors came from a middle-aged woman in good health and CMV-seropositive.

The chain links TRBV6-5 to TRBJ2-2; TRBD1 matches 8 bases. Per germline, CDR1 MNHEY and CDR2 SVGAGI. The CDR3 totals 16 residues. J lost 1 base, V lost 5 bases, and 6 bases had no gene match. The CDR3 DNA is TGTGCCAGCAGTAACTGGGACAGGATGAACACCGGGGAGCTGTTTTTT. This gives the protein CASSNWDRMNTGELFF.

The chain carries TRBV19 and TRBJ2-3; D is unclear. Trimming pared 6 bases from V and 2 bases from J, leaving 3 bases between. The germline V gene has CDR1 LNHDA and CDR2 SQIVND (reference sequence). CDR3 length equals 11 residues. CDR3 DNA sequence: TGTGCCAGTAGAGCCACAGATACGCAGTATTTT. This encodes CASRATDTQYF.

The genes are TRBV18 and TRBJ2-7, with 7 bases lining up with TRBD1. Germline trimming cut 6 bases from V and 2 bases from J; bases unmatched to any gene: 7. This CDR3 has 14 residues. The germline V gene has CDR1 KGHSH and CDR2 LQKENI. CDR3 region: CASSATGYAYEQYF. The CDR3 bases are TGTGCCAGCTCCGCGACAGGGTACGCCTACGAGCAGTACTTC. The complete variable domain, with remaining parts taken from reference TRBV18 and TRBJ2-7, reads NAGVMQNPRHLVRRRGQEARLRCSPMKGHSHVYWYRQLPEEGLKFMVYLQKENIIDESGMPKERFSAEFPKEGPSILRIQQVVRGDSAAYFCASSATGYAYEQYFGPGTRLTVT.

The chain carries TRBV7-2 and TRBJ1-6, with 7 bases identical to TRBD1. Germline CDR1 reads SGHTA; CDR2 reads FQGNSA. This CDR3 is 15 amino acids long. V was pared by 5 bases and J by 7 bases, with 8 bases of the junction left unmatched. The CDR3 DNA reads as TGTGCCAGCAGCCTACTACAGGGGCGCAATTCACCCCTCCACTTT. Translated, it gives CASSLLQGRNSPLHF.

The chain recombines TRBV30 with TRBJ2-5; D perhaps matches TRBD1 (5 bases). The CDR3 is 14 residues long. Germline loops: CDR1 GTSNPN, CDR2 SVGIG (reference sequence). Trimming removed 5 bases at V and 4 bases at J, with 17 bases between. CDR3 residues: CAWDGSGKGETQYF. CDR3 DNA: TGTGCCTGGGACGGGTCAGGGAAGGGAGAGACCCAGTACTTC.

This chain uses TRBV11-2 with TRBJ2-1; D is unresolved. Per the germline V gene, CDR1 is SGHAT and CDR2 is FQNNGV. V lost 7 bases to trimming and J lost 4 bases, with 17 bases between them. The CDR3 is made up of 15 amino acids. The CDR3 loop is CASTSYGSLYNEQFF. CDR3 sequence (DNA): TGTGCCAGCACCTCGTACGGTTCCCTTTACAATGAGCAGTTCTTC.

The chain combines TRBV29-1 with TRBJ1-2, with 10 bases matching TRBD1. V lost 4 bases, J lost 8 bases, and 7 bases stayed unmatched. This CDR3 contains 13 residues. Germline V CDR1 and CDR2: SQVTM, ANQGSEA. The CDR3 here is CSVVTGQGTGYTF. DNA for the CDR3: TGCAGCGTTGTTACGGGACAGGGGACGGGCTACACCTTC. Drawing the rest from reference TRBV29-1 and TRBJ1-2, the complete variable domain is SAVISQKPSRDICQRGTSLTIQCQVDSQVTMMFWYRQQPGQSLTLIATANQGSEATYESGFVIDKFPISRPNLTFSTLTVSNMSPEDSSIYLCSVVTGQGTGYTFGSGTRLTVV.

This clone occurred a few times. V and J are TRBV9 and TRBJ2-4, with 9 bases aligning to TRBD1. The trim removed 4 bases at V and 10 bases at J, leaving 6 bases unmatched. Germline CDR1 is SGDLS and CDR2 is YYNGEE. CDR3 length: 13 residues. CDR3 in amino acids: CASSRTGEGIQYF. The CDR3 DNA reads TGTGCCAGCAGCAGGACAGGGGAGGGAATTCAGTACTTC.

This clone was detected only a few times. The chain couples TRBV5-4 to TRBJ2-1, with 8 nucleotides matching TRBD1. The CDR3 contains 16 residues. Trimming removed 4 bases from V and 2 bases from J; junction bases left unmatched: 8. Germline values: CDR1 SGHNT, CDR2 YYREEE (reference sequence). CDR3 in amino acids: CASSLTGTGAYNEQFF. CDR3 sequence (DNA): TGTGCCAGCAGCCTAACCGGGACAGGTGCCTACAATGAGCAGTTCTTC.

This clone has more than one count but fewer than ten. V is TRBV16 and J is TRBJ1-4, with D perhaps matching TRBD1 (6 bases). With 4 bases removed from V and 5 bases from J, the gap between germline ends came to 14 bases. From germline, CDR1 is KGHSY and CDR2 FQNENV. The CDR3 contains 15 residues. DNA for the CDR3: TGTGCCAGCAGCCCCCCTGACAGGCCGAATGAAAAACTGTTTTTT. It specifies CASSPPDRPNEKLFF.

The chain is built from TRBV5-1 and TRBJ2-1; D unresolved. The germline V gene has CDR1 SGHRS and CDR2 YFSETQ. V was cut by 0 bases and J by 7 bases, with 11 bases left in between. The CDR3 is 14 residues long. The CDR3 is CASSLADRLNEQFF. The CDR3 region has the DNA TGCGCCAGCAGCTTGGCCGATAGATTAAATGAGCAGTTCTTC.

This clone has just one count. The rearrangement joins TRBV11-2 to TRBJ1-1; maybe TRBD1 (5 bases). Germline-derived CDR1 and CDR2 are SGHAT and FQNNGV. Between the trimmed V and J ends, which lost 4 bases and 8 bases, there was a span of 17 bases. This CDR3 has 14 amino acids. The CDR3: CASSSEWGRGEAFF. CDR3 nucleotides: TGTGCCAGCAGCTCAGAGTGGGGCCGTGGGGAAGCTTTCTTT.

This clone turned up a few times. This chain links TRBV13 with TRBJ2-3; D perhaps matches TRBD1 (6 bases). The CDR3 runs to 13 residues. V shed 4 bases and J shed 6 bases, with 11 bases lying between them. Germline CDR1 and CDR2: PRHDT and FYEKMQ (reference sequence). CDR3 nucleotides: TGTGCCAGCAGCTCCCCCAGGGGTGATACGCAGTATTTT. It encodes CASSSPRGDTQYF.

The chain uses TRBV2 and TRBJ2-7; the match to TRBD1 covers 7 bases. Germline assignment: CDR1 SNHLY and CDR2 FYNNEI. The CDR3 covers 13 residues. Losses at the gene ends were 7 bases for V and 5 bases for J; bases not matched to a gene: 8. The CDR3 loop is CASTRDSLNEQYF. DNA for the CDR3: TGTGCCAGCACCCGGGACAGCTTGAACGAGCAGTACTTC.

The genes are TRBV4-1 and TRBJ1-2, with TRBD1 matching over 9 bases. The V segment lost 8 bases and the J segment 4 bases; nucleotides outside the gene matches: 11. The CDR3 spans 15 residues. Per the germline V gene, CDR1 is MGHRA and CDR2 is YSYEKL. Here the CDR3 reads CASRKTGQGFYGYTF. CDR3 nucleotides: TGCGCCAGCCGTAAGACGGGACAGGGCTTCTATGGCTACACCTTC.

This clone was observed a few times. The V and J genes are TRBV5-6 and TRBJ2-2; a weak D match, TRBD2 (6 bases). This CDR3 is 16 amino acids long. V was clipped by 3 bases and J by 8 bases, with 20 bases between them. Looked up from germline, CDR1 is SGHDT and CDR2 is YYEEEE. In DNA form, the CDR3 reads TGTGCCAGCAGCTCGACCTCGGGACTCCCATTAGGGGAGCTGTTTTTT. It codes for CASSSTSGLPLGELFF.

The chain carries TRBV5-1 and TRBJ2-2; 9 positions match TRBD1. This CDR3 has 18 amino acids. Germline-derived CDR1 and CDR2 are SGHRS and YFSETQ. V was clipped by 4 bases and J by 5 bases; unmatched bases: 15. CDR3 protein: CASSPTALRDRETGELFF. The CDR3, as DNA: TGCGCCAGCAGCCCTACAGCTCTCCGGGACAGGGAGACCGGGGAGCTGTTTTTT.

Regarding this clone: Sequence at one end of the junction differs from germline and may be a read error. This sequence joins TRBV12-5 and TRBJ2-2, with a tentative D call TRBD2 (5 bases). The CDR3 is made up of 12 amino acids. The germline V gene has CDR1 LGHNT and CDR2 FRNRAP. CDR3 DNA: TGTGCTAGTGGTTTGGCTTCCGGGGATCTGTTTTTT. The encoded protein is CASGLASGDLFF.

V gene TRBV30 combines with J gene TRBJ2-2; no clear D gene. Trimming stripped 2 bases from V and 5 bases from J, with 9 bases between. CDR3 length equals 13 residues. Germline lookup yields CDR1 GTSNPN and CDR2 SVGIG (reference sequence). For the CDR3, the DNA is TGTGCCTGGAGTCTAGACGGGACCGGGGAGCTGTTTTTT. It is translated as CAWSLDGTGELFF.

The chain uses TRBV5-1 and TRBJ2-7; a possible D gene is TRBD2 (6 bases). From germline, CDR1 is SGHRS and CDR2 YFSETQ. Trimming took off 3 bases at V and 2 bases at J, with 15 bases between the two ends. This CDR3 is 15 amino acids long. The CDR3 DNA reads TGCGCCAGCAGCTGGAGGGCCGATTTACCCTACGAGCAGTACTTC. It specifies CASSWRADLPYEQYF.

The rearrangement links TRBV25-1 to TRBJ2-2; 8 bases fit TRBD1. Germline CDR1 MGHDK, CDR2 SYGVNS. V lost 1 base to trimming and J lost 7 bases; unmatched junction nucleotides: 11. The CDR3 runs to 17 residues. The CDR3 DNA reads TGTGCCAGCAGTGAATTGGTGGTAGCAGGGGGCGGCGGGGAGCTGTTTTTT. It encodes CASSELVVAGGGGELFF.

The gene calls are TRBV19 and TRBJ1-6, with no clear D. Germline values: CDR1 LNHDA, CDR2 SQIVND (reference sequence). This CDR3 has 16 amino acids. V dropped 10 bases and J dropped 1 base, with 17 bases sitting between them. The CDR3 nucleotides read TGTGCCACCGCCGGGCGCCGGGGTTCCTATAATTCACCCCTCCACTTT. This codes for CATAGRRGSYNSPLHF.

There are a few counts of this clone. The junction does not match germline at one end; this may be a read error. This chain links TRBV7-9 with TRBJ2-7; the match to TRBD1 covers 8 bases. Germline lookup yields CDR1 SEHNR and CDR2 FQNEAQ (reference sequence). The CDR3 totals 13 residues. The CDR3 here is CSSTGTGVYEQYF. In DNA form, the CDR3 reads TGTTCCAGCACCGGGACAGGAGTCTACGAGCAGTACTTC.

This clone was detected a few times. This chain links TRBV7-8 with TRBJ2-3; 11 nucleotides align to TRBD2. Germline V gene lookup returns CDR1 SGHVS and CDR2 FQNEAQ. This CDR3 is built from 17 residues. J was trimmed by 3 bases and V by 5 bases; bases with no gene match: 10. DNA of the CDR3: TGTGCCAGCAGCCTCGGGGCTAGCGGGGGGTTAACAGATACGCAGTATTTT. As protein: CASSLGASGGLTDTQYF.

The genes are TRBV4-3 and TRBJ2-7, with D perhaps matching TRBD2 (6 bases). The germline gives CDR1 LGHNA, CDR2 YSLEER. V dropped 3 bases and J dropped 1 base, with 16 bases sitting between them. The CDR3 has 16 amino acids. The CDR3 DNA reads TGCGCCAGCAGCCAGGACCGGGACTCCCGATCCTACGAGCAGTACTTC. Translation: CASSQDRDSRSYEQYF.

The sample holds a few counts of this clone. The CDR3 DNA reads as TGCAGCGTTGAAGGCCTTCAGGGGGATCTTACAGATACGCAGTATTTT. This sequence encodes CSVEGLQGDLTDTQYF. V and J are TRBV29-1 and TRBJ2-3; 7 nucleotides match TRBD1. Trimming cost V 1 base and J 3 bases; bases outside gene matches: 10. Germline loops: CDR1 SQVTM, CDR2 ANQGSEA. The CDR3 is 16 residues long.

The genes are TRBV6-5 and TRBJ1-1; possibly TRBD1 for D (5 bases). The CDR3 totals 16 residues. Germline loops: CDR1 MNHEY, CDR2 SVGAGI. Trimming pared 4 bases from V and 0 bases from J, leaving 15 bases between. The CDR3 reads CASSSGFMGMNTEAFF. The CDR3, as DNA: TGTGCCAGCAGTTCAGGGTTTATGGGGATGAACACTGAAGCTTTCTTT.

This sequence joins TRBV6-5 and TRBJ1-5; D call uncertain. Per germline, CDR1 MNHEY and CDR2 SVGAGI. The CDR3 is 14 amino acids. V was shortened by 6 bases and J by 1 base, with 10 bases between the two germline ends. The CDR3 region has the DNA TGTGCCAGCAGCTTGGAGCAAAGCAATCAGCCCCAGCATTTT. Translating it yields CASSLEQSNQPQHF.

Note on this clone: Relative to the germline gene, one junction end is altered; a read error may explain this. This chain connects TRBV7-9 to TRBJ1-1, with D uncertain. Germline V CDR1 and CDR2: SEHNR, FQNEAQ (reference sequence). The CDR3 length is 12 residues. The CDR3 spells CSSSQMRTEAFF. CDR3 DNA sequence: TGTTCCAGCAGCCAAATGAGGACTGAAGCTTTCTTT.

DNA for the CDR3: TGTGCCAGCTCCCCGGGACTAGCGCCGTGGGATGAGCAGTTCTTC. Translation: CASSPGLAPWDEQFF. The rearrangement links TRBV6-5 to TRBJ2-1; 10 positions match TRBD2. J gave up 8 bases and V 8 bases, and 12 bases lay outside the gene matches. The CDR3 spans 15 residues. Germline V lookup: CDR1 MNHEY, CDR2 SVGAGI.

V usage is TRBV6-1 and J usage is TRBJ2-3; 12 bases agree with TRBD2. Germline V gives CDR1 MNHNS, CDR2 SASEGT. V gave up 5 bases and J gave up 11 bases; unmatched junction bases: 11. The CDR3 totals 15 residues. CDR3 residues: CASSSGTSGLTGQYF. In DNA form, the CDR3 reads TGTGCCAGCAGTTCCGGGACTAGCGGGCTTACGGGGCAGTATTTT.

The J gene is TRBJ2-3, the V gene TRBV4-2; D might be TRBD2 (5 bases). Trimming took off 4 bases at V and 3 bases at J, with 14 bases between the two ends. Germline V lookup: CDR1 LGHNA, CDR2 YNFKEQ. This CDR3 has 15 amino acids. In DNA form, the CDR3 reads TGTGCCAGCAGCCTTGGACTCCTGGGGACAGATACGCAGTATTTT. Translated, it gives CASSLGLLGTDTQYF.